This T cell receptor beta chain stems from a study of human T cells and chemical hapten exposure. Whole-study context: The sensitizer, 2% DPC, was used on approximately 2 cm by approximately 2 cm of upper inner arm skin. Reading of the patch tests, which applied 0.01% DPC to the upper back, occurred at 6 days. From small differences in pooled library volume came most of the variation in per-sample TCR yields. Study-wide findings and caveats: Patch test score was positively correlated with the counts of TCRs that had expanded at PT1.

Each CDR3 protein gets one entry after TCRdb re-called the RACE reads with MiXCR. The sample includes tens of thousands of distinct CDR3 sequences, about 15% of them seen just once. Time point of the sample: pre-sensitization, week 0. The treatment denotes: therapeutic diphenylcyclopropenone sensitization with weekly scalp DPC. This clonotype was picked up a small number of times. Its antigen is as yet unknown. Deletions cut 6 bases from V and 0 bases from J, with 13 bases between. CDR3 length: 15 amino acids. Germline V gives CDR1 LNHDA, CDR2 SQIVND (reference sequence). Material: whole blood, obtained in connection with sensitization to the hapten diphenylcyclopropenone (DPC). The chain employs TRBV19 and TRBJ2-3; D ambiguous. This sequence was found in a woman aged 45-59 years with alopecia areata. Some clones in this sample may be carry-over from other donors' samples. The CDR3 DNA sequence: TGTGCCAGTAGACCTTCGACCGTAAGCACAGATACGCAGTATTTT. Protein sequence: CASRPSTVSTDTQYF.